What follows are 32 T cell receptor beta chains derived from one specimen sequenced in a study of blood T cell repertoires in COVID-19. The method was immunoSEQ multiplex PCR; TCRdb's version includes in-frame clones alone and lacks a portion of them. Of 300,000 to 350,000 clones detected, over 80% appear once; the ten largest clones hold 9.9%. The sequencing input was peripheral blood. The source of these receptors is a man aged 30 to 45 with COVID-19, enrolled during active disease.

The chain is built from TRBV30 and TRBJ1-4; the match to TRBD1 covers 9 bases. The germline V gene has CDR1 GTSNPN and CDR2 SVGIG (reference sequence). Trimming cost V 2 bases and J 5 bases; bases outside gene matches: 3. This CDR3 has 14 residues. In nucleotides, the CDR3 is TGTGCCTGGAGTCCCGGGACAGGGAATGAAAAACTGTTTTTT. Translating it yields CAWSPGTGNEKLFF.

The V and J genes are TRBV7-9 and TRBJ2-5; possible D gene TRBD1, 7 bases. Trimming removed 2 bases from V and 4 bases from J, with 11 bases in between. This CDR3 has 14 residues. Germline values: CDR1 SEHNR, CDR2 FQNEAQ (reference sequence). CDR3 coding DNA: TGTGCCAGCAGCTTACAGGGGGGCGCAGAGACCCAGTACTTC. Translated: CASSLQGGAETQYF. Based on the CDR3 plus reference TRBV7-9 and TRBJ2-5, the full variable domain is DTGVSQNPRHKITKRGQNVTFRCDPISEHNRLYWYRQTLGQGPEFLTYFQNEAQLEKSRLLSDRFSAERPKGSFSTLEIQRTEQGDSAMYLCASSLQGGAETQYFGPGTRLLVL.

The chain uses TRBV4-1 and TRBJ2-5; D unresolved. This CDR3 is built from 12 residues. Germline loops: CDR1 MGHRA, CDR2 YSYEKL. V lost 0 bases and J lost 5, with 4 bases in between. CDR3 residues: CASSQDRETQYF. CDR3 in DNA: TGCGCCAGCAGCCAAGACCGGGAGACCCAGTACTTC.

This rearrangement joins TRBV5-6 to TRBJ2-5, with D possibly matching TRBD2 (6 bases). The length of the CDR3 is 15 residues. The germline V and J ends were trimmed by 4 bases and 3 bases, with 16 bases remaining between them. The germline V gene encodes CDR1 SGHDT and CDR2 YYEEEE. Written as DNA, the CDR3 is TGTGCCAGCAGCCTTATGACTAGTAGGAAAGAGACCCAGTACTTC. Protein sequence: CASSLMTSRKETQYF.

The V and J genes are TRBV6-5 and TRBJ1-5; possible D gene TRBD1, 6 bases. With 6 bases removed from V and 0 bases from J, the gap between germline ends came to 12 bases. The CDR3 is made up of 15 amino acids. Germline V lookup: CDR1 MNHEY, CDR2 SVGAGI. CDR3 region: CASRLQGYSNQPQHF. The CDR3 DNA follows: TGTGCCAGCAGGCTACAGGGATATAGCAATCAGCCCCAGCATTTT.

The rearrangement links TRBV20-1 to TRBJ2-7, with 8 bases lining up with TRBD1. Germline loops: CDR1 DFQATT, CDR2 SNEGSKA (reference sequence). V lost 3 bases and J lost 13; bases outside the gene matches: 8. The CDR3 contains 11 residues. CDR3: CSASFVTGGYF. CDR3 DNA sequence: TGCAGTGCTAGCTTTGTCACAGGGGGATACTTC.

The J gene is TRBJ1-1, the V gene TRBV7-9; TRBD1 might be the D (5 bases). Germline CDR1 reads SEHNR; CDR2 reads FQNEAQ (reference sequence). Trimming left V 5 bases short and J 3 bases short, with 13 bases between. The CDR3 sequence is 14 residues long. The CDR3 reads CASSRFLRDTEAFF. DNA of the CDR3: TGTGCCAGCAGCCGGTTCCTCAGGGACACTGAAGCTTTCTTT.

This clone was detected only a few times. The chain joins TRBV18 to TRBJ1-5; 7 bases map to TRBD1. There are 14 residues in the CDR3. Trimming cost V 5 bases and J 7 bases; bases outside gene matches: 8. Germline CDR1 reads KGHSH; CDR2 reads LQKENI. This chain's CDR3 is CASSSGQLLQPQHF. CDR3 nucleotides: TGTGCCAGCTCATCGGGACAGCTTCTACAGCCCCAGCATTTT.

This rearrangement joins TRBV19 to TRBJ1-6, with no clear D. Trimming took off 5 bases at V and 0 bases at J, with 17 bases between the two ends. The CDR3 length is 18 residues. Germline-derived CDR1 and CDR2 are LNHDA and SQIVND (reference sequence). The CDR3 here is CASSASSGGSSYNSPLHF. The CDR3 region has the DNA TGTGCCAGTAGTGCGTCCTCGGGTGGGAGCTCCTATAATTCACCCCTCCACTTT.

The V call is TRBV7-9, the J call TRBJ2-1; TRBD2 is a possible D gene (5 bases). V was clipped by 4 bases and J by 4 bases, with 17 bases between them. Germline V gene sequence: CDR1 SEHNR, CDR2 FQNEAQ (reference sequence). This CDR3 has 16 residues. The CDR3 DNA is TGTGCCAGCAGCTCACGGTGGGCGCCGGGGTACAATGAGCAGTTCTTC. Translation: CASSSRWAPGYNEQFF.

The J gene is TRBJ2-1, the V gene TRBV7-8; D call uncertain. V lost 5 bases, J lost 3 bases, and 5 bases lay in between. Germline CDR1 reads SGHVS; CDR2 reads FQNEAQ. The CDR3 sequence is 12 residues long. The CDR3 sequence: CASSLRYNEQFF. In nucleotides, the CDR3 is TGTGCCAGCAGCCTTCGCTACAATGAGCAGTTCTTC.

The rearrangement links TRBV10-3 to TRBJ1-5; D remains ambiguous. CDR1 ENHRY and CDR2 SYGVKD come from the germline V gene. This CDR3 is built from 17 residues. V lost 0 bases and J 0 bases, leaving 12 bases between the germline ends. In nucleotides, the CDR3 is TGTGCCATCAGTGAGTCGAAGGCAGGTCTTAGCAATCAGCCCCAGCATTTT. Amino acid sequence: CAISESKAGLSNQPQHF.

The V call is TRBV7-2, the J call TRBJ1-2, with TRBD1 matching over 7 bases. CDR1 SGHTA and CDR2 FQGNSA come from the germline V gene. The CDR3 has 14 residues. After removal of 3 bases from V and 8 bases from J, the junction contained 9 bases not matched to a gene. The CDR3 nucleotides read TGTGCCAGCAGCTTGGGGACAGCCATGGGGGGCTACACCTTC. It codes for CASSLGTAMGGYTF.

The rearrangement links TRBV20-1 to TRBJ1-5; TRBD1 is a possible D gene (6 bases). CDR3 length: 14 residues. Trimming removed 3 bases from V and 10 bases from J, with 19 bases in between. Germline V lookup: CDR1 DFQATT, CDR2 SNEGSKA (reference sequence). The CDR3 is CSASTSAGVGPQHF. CDR3 DNA: TGCAGTGCTAGTACGTCGGCAGGGGTTGGACCCCAGCATTTT.

J is TRBJ2-5 and V is TRBV28; a possible D gene is TRBD1 (6 bases). Germline V gene lookup returns CDR1 MDHEN and CDR2 SYDVKM. V was pared by 6 bases and J by 5 bases, with 16 bases between. This CDR3 comprises 14 residues. CDR3 DNA sequence: TGTGCCAGCAGCATACAGGGTAGGAGTGAGACCCAGTACTTC. Its protein product is CASSIQGRSETQYF.

The rearrangement joins TRBV29-1 to TRBJ2-5; D remains unclear. Germline CDR1 SQVTM, CDR2 ANQGSEA. V was shortened by 5 bases and J by 2 bases, with 9 bases between the two germline ends. This CDR3 region has 12 residues. The CDR3: CSVPQRQETQYF. CDR3 nucleotide sequence: TGCAGCGTTCCCCAGCGTCAAGAGACCCAGTACTTC.

V gene TRBV5-6 combines with J gene TRBJ2-7; TRBD1 aligns across 10 bases. The V gene end was trimmed by 2 bases and the J gene end by 5 bases; junction bases not matched to a gene: 4. CDR1 and CDR2 (germline): SGHDT, YYEEEE. There are 14 residues in the CDR3. The CDR3 nucleotides are TGTGCCAGCAGCTTCGGGACAGGGGTAAACGAGCAGTACTTC. This translates into CASSFGTGVNEQYF.

V usage is TRBV28 and J usage is TRBJ1-5, with a possible D match to TRBD1 (5 bases). The V end lost 10 bases, the J end lost 3 bases, and 25 bases lay between the germline ends. The CDR3 contains 17 residues. Germline V CDR1 and CDR2: MDHEN, SYDVKM. CDR3 nucleotide sequence: TGTGCCACCCGTCCTGCGAACACACAGGCCTTCAATCAGCCCCAGCATTTT. As protein: CATRPANTQAFNQPQHF. The whole variable domain, remainder taken from reference TRBV28 and TRBJ1-5, is DVKVTQSSRYLVKRTGEKVFLECVQDMDHENMFWYRQDPGLGLRLIYFSYDVKMKEKGDIPEGYSVSREKKERFSLILESASTNQTSMYLCATRPANTQAFNQPQHFGDGTRLSIL.

V is TRBV18 and J is TRBJ2-2; TRBD1 matches at 8 bases. V trimming: 3 bases; J trimming: 6 bases; junction bases outside the gene matches: 12. Per the germline V gene, CDR1 is KGHSH and CDR2 is LQKENI. The CDR3 is 17 amino acids. CDR3 residues: CASSPTWDRRSSGELFF. Written as DNA, the CDR3 is TGTGCCAGCTCACCTACCTGGGACAGGAGGTCGTCCGGGGAGCTGTTTTTT.

V and J are TRBV5-1 and TRBJ2-2, with TRBD2 as a possible D gene (5 bases). The CDR3 has 12 residues. Germline-derived CDR1 and CDR2 are SGHRS and YFSETQ. The ends were cut back, 4 bases at V and 7 bases at J, with 8 bases in the middle. CDR3 DNA: TGCGCCAGCAGCGCCGGAGGCGGGGAGCTGTTTTTT. Its protein is CASSAGGGELFF.

V and J are TRBV29-1 and TRBJ2-7; 9 bases match TRBD1. V trimming: 4 bases; J trimming: 4 bases; junction bases outside the gene matches: 8. CDR1 is SQVTM, CDR2 ANQGSEA, per germline. CDR3 length: 14 amino acids. The CDR3 DNA reads as TGCAGCGTTGGGGGAGGACAGGGGTCGTACGAGCAGTACTTC. Protein sequence: CSVGGGQGSYEQYF.

The chain joins TRBV29-1 to TRBJ2-3; 9 nucleotides match TRBD2. Trimming cost V 1 base and J 6 bases; bases outside gene matches: 5. The V gene's germline CDR1 is SQVTM and CDR2 ANQGSEA. The CDR3 runs 14 residues. The CDR3 nucleotides are TGCAGCGTTGAAGGGGCGGGAGGGCCGGATACGCAGTATTTT. Protein product: CSVEGAGGPDTQYF.

The chain recombines TRBV5-8 with TRBJ1-2, with 9 bases that match TRBD1. V lost 1 base, J lost 8 bases, and 6 bases stayed unmatched. This CDR3 is built from 14 residues. Germline assignment: CDR1 SGHTS and CDR2 YDEGEE. CDR3 residues: CASSLPGQGGGYTF. The CDR3 DNA is TGTGCCAGCAGCTTGCCGGGACAGGGCGGCGGCTACACCTTC.

V usage is TRBV27 and J usage is TRBJ2-2; 9 positions match TRBD2. This CDR3 contains 16 residues. V lost 3 bases and J lost 5; bases outside the gene matches: 7. From germline, CDR1 is MNHEY and CDR2 SMNVEV (reference sequence). CDR3 residues: CASSFRLRGGTGELFF. DNA of the CDR3: TGTGCCAGCAGTTTTAGGTTGCGGGGGGGGACCGGGGAGCTGTTTTTT.

V and J are TRBV30 and TRBJ2-7; TRBD1 agrees at 9 bases. This CDR3 comprises 13 residues. Germline lookup yields CDR1 GTSNPN and CDR2 SVGIG (reference sequence). Trimming at V came to 2 bases and at J to 3 bases, leaving 2 bases not matched to a gene. CDR3 loop: CAWSTGQGYEQYF. Here the CDR3 DNA reads TGTGCCTGGAGTACGGGACAGGGCTACGAGCAGTACTTC. The variable domain in full, completed from reference TRBV30 and TRBJ2-7, reads SQTIHQWPATLVQPVGSPLSLECTVEGTSNPNLYWYRQAAGRGLQLLFYSVGIGQISSEVPQNLSASRPQDRQFILSSKKLLLSDSGFYLCAWSTGQGYEQYFGPGTRLTVT.

This sequence joins TRBV4-2 and TRBJ2-5, with 12 bases matching TRBD2. The V segment lost 0 bases and the J segment 4 bases; nucleotides outside the gene matches: 6. This CDR3 is built from 17 residues. Germline V gene lookup returns CDR1 LGHNA and CDR2 YNFKEQ. DNA of the CDR3: TGTGCCAGCAGCCAAGATCGCCTAGCGGGGGGGGGAGAGACCCAGTACTTC. This encodes CASSQDRLAGGGETQYF.

This clone was counted once. The chain couples TRBV3-1 (or the pseudogene TRBV3-2) to TRBJ2-3; 9 bases fit TRBD2. Germline assignment: CDR1 LGHDT and CDR2 YNNKEL (reference sequence). The junction had 8 bases not matched to a gene; V was cut back by 1 base and J by 3 bases. CDR3 length: 17 amino acids. The CDR3 DNA reads as TGTGCCAGCAGCCAAGCCCCCGGTAGCGGGAGAACAGATACGCAGTATTTT. This codes for CASSQAPGSGRTDTQYF.

The rearrangement links TRBV7-2 to TRBJ1-1; D possibly corresponds to TRBD1 (5 bases). This CDR3 region has 15 residues. The V gene's germline CDR1 is SGHTA and CDR2 FQGNSA. V was shortened by 3 bases and J by 4 bases, with 15 bases between the two germline ends. This chain's CDR3 is CASSFGGAEVTEAFF. Here the CDR3 DNA reads TGTGCCAGCAGCTTCGGGGGAGCTGAAGTCACTGAAGCTTTCTTT.

The CDR3 protein is CASSVGSVQETQYF. The CDR3 coding sequence is TGTGCCAGCAGCGTAGGGTCAGTCCAAGAGACCCAGTACTTC. The gene calls are TRBV7-2 and TRBJ2-5; no reliable D call. The CDR3 is 14 residues long. Trimming removed 5 bases from V and 1 base from J, with 11 bases in between. Germline assignment: CDR1 SGHTA and CDR2 FQGNSA.

The chain recombines TRBV16 with TRBJ1-1; D is undetermined. Trimming shortened V by 4 bases and J by 6 bases, and 6 bases separated the two germline ends. The CDR3 has 11 residues. The germline CDR1 and CDR2 sequences are KGHSY and FQNENV. CDR3 protein: CASSPLSEAFF. In DNA form, the CDR3 reads TGTGCCAGCAGCCCTCTCTCTGAAGCTTTCTTT.

V usage is TRBV6-5 and J usage is TRBJ2-1, with 7 positions matching TRBD1. Germline CDR1 reads MNHEY; CDR2 reads SVGAGI. Germline trimming cut 0 bases from V and 8 bases from J; bases unmatched to any gene: 10. The CDR3 contains 16 residues. The CDR3 coding sequence is TGTGCCAGCAGTTACTCGACAGGGATCAGCCTCGATGAGCAGTTCTTC. Encoded protein: CASSYSTGISLDEQFF.

The chain has TRBV27 and TRBJ2-4; 11 nucleotides line up with TRBD2. V lost 5 bases, J lost 6 bases, and 15 bases stayed unmatched. The CDR3 is 18 residues long. Germline CDR1 is MNHEY and CDR2 is SMNVEV (reference sequence). This CDR3 is CASSTSGRRGWERNIQYF. CDR3 nucleotide sequence: TGTGCCAGCAGTACTAGCGGGAGAAGGGGTTGGGAGAGAAACATTCAGTACTTC.